One and the same sample provided the 24 T cell receptor beta chains below, sequenced in a study of cytomegalovirus exposure and HLA in healthy donors. It was with 60 Vbeta and 13 Jbeta primers that the PCR ran. Only in-frame clones appear in the TCRdb table, and some are missing; sequencing was by immunoSEQ multiplex PCR. The repertoire holds 180,000 or so clones, with over 65% as singletons. Material: PBMCs. Receptor source: a man between 18 and 35 years old in good health and CMV-seronegative.

The rearrangement links TRBV27 to TRBJ1-2; D is uncertain. V was trimmed by 2 bases and J by 6 bases, leaving 10 bases between them. Per the germline V gene, CDR1 is MNHEY and CDR2 is SMNVEV (reference sequence). The CDR3 runs 13 residues. The CDR3 loop reads CASSLSRNNGYTF. In DNA form, the CDR3 reads TGTGCCAGCAGTTTAAGCAGGAACAATGGCTACACCTTC.

The rearrangement uses TRBV2 and TRBJ2-7; D remains unclear. In germline, CDR1 is SNHLY, CDR2 FYNNEI. The CDR3 is 11 amino acids. Trimming removed 6 bases at V and 1 base at J, with 4 bases between. The CDR3 is CASRESYEQYF. The CDR3 DNA reads TGTGCCAGCAGGGAGTCCTACGAGCAGTACTTC.

The chain couples TRBV4-1 to TRBJ1-4; the D gene is possibly TRBD1 (5 bases). Germline V CDR1 and CDR2: MGHRA, YSYEKL. The CDR3 contains 15 residues. V was pared by 4 bases and J by 4 bases, with 13 bases between. CDR3: CASSLGTPLNEKLFF. CDR3 DNA sequence: TGCGCCAGCAGCCTAGGGACTCCCCTTAATGAAAAACTGTTTTTT.

The chain recombines TRBV6-5 with TRBJ2-1; perhaps TRBD2 as D (6 bases). V lost 7 bases, J lost 6 bases, and 16 bases lay in between. Germline CDR1 MNHEY, CDR2 SVGAGI. The CDR3 spans 14 residues. The CDR3: CASKRTAGPNEQFF. CDR3 bases: TGTGCCAGCAAGCGGACGGCGGGGCCCAATGAGCAGTTCTTC.

This clone was detected a few times. This chain joins TRBV6-4 and TRBJ1-2; the match to TRBD1 covers 9 bases. Trimming took 6 bases from V and 7 from J; bases not matched to a gene: 12. CDR1 and CDR2 from the germline V gene are MRHNA and SNTAGT. This CDR3 contains 15 residues. This CDR3 reads CASRASTGTGFGYTF. The CDR3 bases are TGTGCCAGCAGAGCCTCCACCGGGACAGGGTTTGGCTACACCTTC.

Written as DNA, the CDR3 is TGTGCCAGCTCCCCAGGACTAGCGGGAGGTGCCTACGAGCAGTACTTC. Translating it yields CASSPGLAGGAYEQYF. The chain carries TRBV18 and TRBJ2-7; 14 bases line up with TRBD2. The CDR3 length is 16 residues. In germline, CDR1 is KGHSH, CDR2 LQKENI. Losses at the gene ends were 6 bases for V and 2 bases for J; bases not matched to a gene: 6.

The chain couples TRBV5-4 to TRBJ2-4, with D hard to call. In germline, CDR1 is SGHNT, CDR2 YYREEE (reference sequence). The CDR3 covers 13 residues. V was trimmed by 2 bases and J by 6 bases, leaving 9 bases between them. CDR3 amino acids: CASSFLEGNIQYF. The CDR3 DNA is TGTGCCAGCAGCTTTCTAGAAGGAAACATTCAGTACTTC.

The rearrangement uses TRBV29-1 and TRBJ2-7; TRBD2 might be the D (6 bases). The CDR3 is 13 amino acids. Germline V gene sequence: CDR1 SQVTM, CDR2 ANQGSEA. V lost 2 bases and J 3 bases, leaving 11 bases between the germline ends. The CDR3: CSVETGVSYEQYF. CDR3 nucleotides: TGCAGCGTTGAAACGGGGGTGAGCTACGAGCAGTACTTC.

The genes are TRBV5-1 and TRBJ2-1; tentative D call: TRBD1 (5 bases). The CDR3 extends over 14 amino acids. Trimming shortened V by 4 bases and J by 8 bases, and 16 bases separated the two germline ends. Germline assignment: CDR1 SGHRS and CDR2 YFSETQ. The CDR3 protein is CASSIGHSHDEQFF. The CDR3 DNA is TGCGCCAGCAGCATTGGACACTCGCACGATGAGCAGTTCTTC.

The V call is TRBV6-5, the J call TRBJ1-5, with 10 nucleotides matching TRBD1. V lost 5 bases, J lost 1 base, and 2 bases stayed unmatched. This CDR3 is 15 amino acids long. Per germline, CDR1 MNHEY and CDR2 SVGAGI. This CDR3 is CASSTDRGSNQPQHF. The CDR3 DNA follows: TGTGCCAGCAGTACGGACAGGGGGAGCAATCAGCCCCAGCATTTT.

The chain recombines TRBV11-3 with TRBJ2-3; TRBD1 matches at 7 bases. The CDR3 length is 16 residues. J gave up 0 bases and V 0 bases, and 3 bases lay outside the gene matches. Germline V gives CDR1 SGHNT, CDR2 YENEEA. CDR3 in amino acids: CASSLEGGLSTDTQYF. Here the CDR3 DNA reads TGTGCCAGCAGCTTAGAAGGGGGCTTGAGCACAGATACGCAGTATTTT.

This clone was seen only a few times. V usage is TRBV7-6 and J usage is TRBJ2-3, with TRBD2 matching 7 bases. This CDR3 has 18 amino acids. J gave up 3 bases and V 5 bases, and 17 bases lay outside the gene matches. Germline lookup yields CDR1 SGHVS and CDR2 FNYEAQ. The CDR3 DNA follows: TGTGCCAGCAGCATTGGAAAGAGTTGGGGCGGGAGAACAGATACGCAGTATTTT. Translation: CASSIGKSWGGRTDTQYF. Based on the CDR3 plus reference TRBV7-6 and TRBJ2-3, the full variable domain is GAGVSQSPRYKVTKRGQDVALRCDPISGHVSLYWYRQALGQGPEFLTYFNYEAQQDKSGLPNDRFSAERPEGSISTLTIQRTEQRDSAMYRCASSIGKSWGGRTDTQYFGPGTRLTVL.

This clone appeared a single time. This chain uses TRBV28 with TRBJ2-7; 13 nucleotides agree with TRBD2. The germline V gene encodes CDR1 MDHEN and CDR2 SYDVKM. Germline trimming cut 9 bases from V and 6 bases from J; bases unmatched to any gene: 26. CDR3 size: 20 residues. CDR3 region: CASFSGLPRLAGGTALEQYF. CDR3 coding DNA: TGTGCCAGTTTTTCCGGGCTACCACGACTAGCGGGAGGCACGGCGCTCGAGCAGTACTTC.

The V call is TRBV19, the J call TRBJ2-5; 7 bases fit TRBD2. Germline trimming cut 3 bases from V and 2 bases from J; bases unmatched to any gene: 6. Per germline, CDR1 LNHDA and CDR2 SQIVND (reference sequence). The CDR3 is 15 amino acids. CDR3 protein: CASSIPGGTQETQYF. CDR3 in DNA: TGTGCCAGTAGTATCCCCGGGGGGACTCAAGAGACCCAGTACTTC.

This chain uses TRBV5-6 with TRBJ2-5; D might be TRBD1 (5 bases). The CDR3 has 14 residues. Germline assignment: CDR1 SGHDT and CDR2 YYEEEE. Trimming removed 1 base from V and 5 bases from J, with 12 bases in between. The CDR3 sequence is CASSLTGAGETQYF. The DNA of the CDR3 is TGTGCCAGCAGCTTGACTGGGGCAGGGGAGACCCAGTACTTC.

This clone has just one count. The chain links TRBV6-5 to TRBJ2-1; 8 nucleotides line up with TRBD2. J was trimmed by 7 bases and V by 6 bases; bases with no gene match: 11. The CDR3 runs to 15 residues. Germline V CDR1 and CDR2: MNHEY, SVGAGI. The CDR3 protein is CASSPGGGSGNEQFF. As DNA, the CDR3 is TGTGCCAGCAGCCCCGGGGGGGGGTCGGGGAATGAGCAGTTCTTC.

The CDR3 coding sequence is TGTGCCAGTAGTATCTTCGAGGGCACTGAAGCTTTCTTT. Translated, it gives CASSIFEGTEAFF. The J gene is TRBJ1-1, the V gene TRBV19; no definite D call. The CDR3 runs 13 residues. Trimming left V 3 bases short and J 4 bases short, with 9 bases between. Per germline, CDR1 LNHDA and CDR2 SQIVND (reference sequence).

This clone appeared a few times. This chain joins TRBV6-6 and TRBJ1-1, with D hard to call. The germline gives CDR1 MNHNY, CDR2 SVGAGI (reference sequence). With 7 bases removed from V and 7 bases from J, the gap between germline ends came to 16 bases. CDR3 length equals 13 residues. The CDR3 coding sequence is TGTGCCAGCACCCTACCAGGTGCCATTGAAGCTTTCTTT. Its translation is CASTLPGAIEAFF.

The chain employs TRBV28 and TRBJ1-1, with 7 bases aligning to TRBD1. This CDR3 comprises 17 residues. Germline CDR1 and CDR2: MDHEN and SYDVKM. Trimming at V came to 4 bases and at J to 1 base, leaving 12 bases not matched to a gene. The CDR3 protein is CASSSHYRQGPNTEAFF. The CDR3 coding sequence is TGTGCCAGCAGTTCCCATTATAGACAGGGACCGAACACTGAAGCTTTCTTT. The full variable domain, in which reference TRBV28 and TRBJ1-1 provide the parts outside the CDR3, is DVKVTQSSRYLVKRTGEKVFLECVQDMDHENMFWYRQDPGLGLRLIYFSYDVKMKEKGDIPEGYSVSREKKERFSLILESASTNQTSMYLCASSSHYRQGPNTEAFFGQGTRLTVV.

The V and J genes are TRBV7-8 and TRBJ1-5, with D possibly matching TRBD1 (6 bases). CDR1 and CDR2 from the germline V gene are SGHVS and FQNEAQ. The CDR3 has 17 residues. V lost 5 bases and J lost 6, with 23 bases in between. The CDR3 region has the DNA TGTGCCAGCAGCCCTCCGGGGGGCCGAAAAGGGGGTCAGCCCCAGCATTTT. It translates to CASSPPGGRKGGQPQHF.

This rearrangement joins TRBV18 to TRBJ2-5; 7 bases are a match to TRBD1. Germline CDR1 and CDR2: KGHSH and LQKENI. The ends lost 0 bases at V and 2 bases at J; junction bases unmatched: 0. The CDR3 has 14 amino acids. For the CDR3, the DNA is TGTGCCAGCTCACCACCGGGACAGCAAGAGACCCAGTACTTC. Its translation is CASSPPGQQETQYF.

The rearrangement links TRBV19 to TRBJ1-5; 9 nucleotides match TRBD1. The germline V gene has CDR1 LNHDA and CDR2 SQIVND (reference sequence). The CDR3 covers 15 residues. V trimming: 3 bases; J trimming: 6 bases; junction bases outside the gene matches: 6. The CDR3 DNA sequence: TGTGCCAGTAGTATTTTAACAGGGGGCGGTCAGCCCCAGCATTTT. This codes for CASSILTGGGQPQHF.

This clone came up once. The CDR3 DNA reads TGTGCCAGCAAGGACAGGGAGAATTCACCCCTCCACTTT. Residues: CASKDRENSPLHF. J is TRBJ1-6 and V is TRBV2, with TRBD1 identical over 8 bases. This CDR3 region has 13 residues. Trimming removed 7 bases from V and 7 bases from J; junction bases left unmatched: 3. In germline, CDR1 is SNHLY, CDR2 FYNNEI.

The chain recombines TRBV29-1 with TRBJ1-5; D is unclear. The V gene's germline CDR1 is SQVTM and CDR2 ANQGSEA. This CDR3 is built from 15 residues. The V gene lost 4 bases and the J gene lost 0 bases, with 13 bases spanning the gap. CDR3 sequence reads: CSVGEAGNSNQPQHF. The CDR3 nucleotides are TGCAGCGTTGGGGAGGCGGGAAATAGCAATCAGCCCCAGCATTTT.